One T cell receptor beta chain is described in this entry. Its matching antigen is unknown. Next came a second PCR, run for about 6 to 12 cycles, which used a sample-barcoded 5' primer along with a J-beta primer mix. TCRdb re-derived calls from the 5' RACE reads in MiXCR, one entry per CDR3 protein. The sample lists roughly 700,000 distinct CDR3 sequences, 45% to 50% occurring once. The sample originates from a study of blood T cells in healthy people across ages. Study-level results: Expanded clonotype shifts may have been confounded, as the donors had an unknown CMV status. Long-lived donors carried more naive CD4+ cells and greater diversity than aged donors. The study could not conclusively compare naive and antigen-experienced cells, given its unsorted PBMCs.

Germline CDR1 reads SGHVS; CDR2 reads FQNEAQ. The ends were cut back, 7 bases at V and 4 bases at J, with 23 bases in the middle. The length of the CDR3 is 18 residues. This receptor was obtained from a woman aged 55 to 70 in good health. The chain carries TRBV7-8 and TRBJ2-6; the D gene is possibly TRBD2 (5 bases). Source material: blood. CDR3 nucleotide sequence: TGTGCCAGCACCCTATTCCCTGCCTCATGGGAGGGGGCCAACGTCCTGACTTTC. As protein: CASTLFPASWEGANVLTF.